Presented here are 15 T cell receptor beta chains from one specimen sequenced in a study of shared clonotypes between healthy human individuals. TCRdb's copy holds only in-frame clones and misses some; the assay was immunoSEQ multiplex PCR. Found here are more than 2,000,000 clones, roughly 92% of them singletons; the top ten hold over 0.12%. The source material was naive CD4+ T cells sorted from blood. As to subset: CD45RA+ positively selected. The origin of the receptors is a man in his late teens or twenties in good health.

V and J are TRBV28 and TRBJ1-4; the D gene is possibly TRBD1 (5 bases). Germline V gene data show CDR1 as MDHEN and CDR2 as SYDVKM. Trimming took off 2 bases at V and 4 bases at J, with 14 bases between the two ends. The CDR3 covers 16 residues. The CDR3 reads CASSLIRGLGNEKLFF. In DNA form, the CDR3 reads TGTGCCAGCAGTTTAATTAGGGGACTGGGTAATGAAAAACTGTTTTTT.

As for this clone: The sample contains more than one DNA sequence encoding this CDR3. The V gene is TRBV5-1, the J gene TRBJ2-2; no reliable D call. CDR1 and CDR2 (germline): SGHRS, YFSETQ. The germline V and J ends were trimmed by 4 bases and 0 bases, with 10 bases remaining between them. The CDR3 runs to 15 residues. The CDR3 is CASSPEATNTGELFF. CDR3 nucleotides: TGCGCCAGCAGCCCAGAAGCGACGAACACCGGGGAGCTGTTTTTT.

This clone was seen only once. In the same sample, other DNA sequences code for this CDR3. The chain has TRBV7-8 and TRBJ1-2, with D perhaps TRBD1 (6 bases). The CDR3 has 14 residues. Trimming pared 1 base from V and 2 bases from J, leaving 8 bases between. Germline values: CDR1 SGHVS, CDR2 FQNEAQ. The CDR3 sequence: CASSLGGGNYGYTF. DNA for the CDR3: TGTGCCAGCAGCTTAGGAGGGGGGAACTATGGCTACACCTTC.

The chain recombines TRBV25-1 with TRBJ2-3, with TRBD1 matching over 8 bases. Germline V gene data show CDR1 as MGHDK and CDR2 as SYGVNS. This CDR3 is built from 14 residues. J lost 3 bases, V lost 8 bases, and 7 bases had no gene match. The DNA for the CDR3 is TGTGCCAGCGTTCCAACAGGGGGTACAGATACGCAGTATTTT. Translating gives CASVPTGGTDTQYF.

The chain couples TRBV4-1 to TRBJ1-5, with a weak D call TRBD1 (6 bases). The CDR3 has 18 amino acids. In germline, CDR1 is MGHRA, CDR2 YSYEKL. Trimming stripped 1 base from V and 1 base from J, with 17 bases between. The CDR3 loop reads CASSQGDTRTRSNQPQHF. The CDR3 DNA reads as TGCGCCAGCAGCCAAGGGGACACCAGAACGAGAAGCAATCAGCCCCAGCATTTT.

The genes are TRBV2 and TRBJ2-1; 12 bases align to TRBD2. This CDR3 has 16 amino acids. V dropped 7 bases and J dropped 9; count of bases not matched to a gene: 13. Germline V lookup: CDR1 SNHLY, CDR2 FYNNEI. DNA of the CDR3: TGTGCCAGCACTCCATTTTCTAGCGGGGGGGTCGGTGAGCAGTTCTTC. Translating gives CASTPFSSGGVGEQFF.

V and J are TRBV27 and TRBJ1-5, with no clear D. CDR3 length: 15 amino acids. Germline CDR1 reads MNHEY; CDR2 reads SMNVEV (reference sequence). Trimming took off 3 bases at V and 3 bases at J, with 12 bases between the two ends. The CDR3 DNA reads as TGTGCCAGCAGTTTTTCTCGGGGAGACAATCAGCCCCAGCATTTT. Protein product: CASSFSRGDNQPQHF.

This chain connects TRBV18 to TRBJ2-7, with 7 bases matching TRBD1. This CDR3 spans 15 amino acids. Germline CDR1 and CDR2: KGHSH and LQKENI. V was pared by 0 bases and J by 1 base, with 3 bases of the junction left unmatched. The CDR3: CASSPPGGQSYEQYF. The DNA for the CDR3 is TGTGCCAGCTCACCACCAGGGGGCCAGTCCTACGAGCAGTACTTC.

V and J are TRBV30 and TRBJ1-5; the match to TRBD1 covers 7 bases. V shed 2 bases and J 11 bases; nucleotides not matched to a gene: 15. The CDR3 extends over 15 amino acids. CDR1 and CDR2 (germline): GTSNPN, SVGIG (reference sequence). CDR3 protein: CAWSQRRDSGTAQHF. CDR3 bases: TGTGCCTGGAGTCAAAGGCGGGACAGTGGGACAGCCCAGCATTTT.

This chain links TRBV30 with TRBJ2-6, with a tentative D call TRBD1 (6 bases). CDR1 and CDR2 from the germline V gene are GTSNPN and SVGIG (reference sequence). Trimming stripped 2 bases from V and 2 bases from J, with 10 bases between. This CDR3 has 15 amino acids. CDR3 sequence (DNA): TGTGCCTGGAGTCAATGGACAGCTGGGGCCAACGTCCTGACTTTC. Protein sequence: CAWSQWTAGANVLTF.

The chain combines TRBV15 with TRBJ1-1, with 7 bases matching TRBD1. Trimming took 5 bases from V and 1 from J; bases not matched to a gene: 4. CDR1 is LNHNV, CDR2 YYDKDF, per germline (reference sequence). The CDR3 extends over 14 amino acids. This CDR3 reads CATSGGQRNTEAFF. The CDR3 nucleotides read TGTGCCACCAGCGGGGGACAGAGGAACACTGAAGCTTTCTTT.

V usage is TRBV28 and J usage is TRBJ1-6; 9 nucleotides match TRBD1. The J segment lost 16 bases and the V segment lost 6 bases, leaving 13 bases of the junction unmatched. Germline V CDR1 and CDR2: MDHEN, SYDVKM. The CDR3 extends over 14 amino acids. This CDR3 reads CASRGSQGAADLHF. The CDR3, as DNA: TGTGCCAGCAGGGGTTCACAGGGGGCCGCCGATCTCCACTTT.

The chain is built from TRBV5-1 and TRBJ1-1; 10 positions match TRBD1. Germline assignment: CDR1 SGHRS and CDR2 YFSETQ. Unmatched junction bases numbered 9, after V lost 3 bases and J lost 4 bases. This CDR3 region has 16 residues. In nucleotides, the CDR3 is TGCGCCAGCAGCTATCGGACAGGGGGGTTCGGCACTGAAGCTTTCTTT. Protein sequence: CASSYRTGGFGTEAFF.

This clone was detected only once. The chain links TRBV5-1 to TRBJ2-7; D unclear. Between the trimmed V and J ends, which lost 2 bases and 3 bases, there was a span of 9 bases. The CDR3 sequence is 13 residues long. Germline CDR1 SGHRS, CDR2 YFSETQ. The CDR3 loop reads CASSFQPGYEQYF. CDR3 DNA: TGCGCCAGCAGCTTCCAGCCTGGCTACGAGCAGTACTTC.

In nucleotides, the CDR3 is TGTGCCAGCAGCCAGAGTGGGAACACCGGGGAGCTGTTTTTT. It codes for CASSQSGNTGELFF. The rearrangement links TRBV2 to TRBJ2-2; no definite D call. Trimming stripped 6 bases from V and 1 base from J, with 9 bases between. Germline CDR1 reads SNHLY; CDR2 reads FYNNEI. This CDR3 comprises 14 residues. The whole variable domain, filled in from reference TRBV2 and TRBJ2-2, reads EPEVTQTPSHQVTQMGQEVILRCVPISNHLYFYWYRQILGQKVEFLVSFYNNEISEKSEIFDDQFSVERPDGSNFTLKIRSTKLEDSAMYFCASSQSGNTGELFFGEGSRLTVL.